These 10 T cell receptor beta chains were sequenced from one sample in a study of CD8 T cells in Susac syndrome. The RNA, roughly 0.45 to 1 ug, was put through reverse transcription using random hexamers. TCRdb called the immunoSEQ multiplex PCR reads again in MiXCR, with one record for every CDR3 protein. This sample yields around 170,000 distinct CDR3 sequences, of which roughly 95% are seen a single time; about 0.12% belongs to the top ten. The sequenced sample consisted of CD4+ T cells from PBMCs. Every receptor here comes from a human donor with Susac syndrome.

The rearrangement links TRBV30 to TRBJ2-2, with D perhaps given as TRBD1 or TRBD2 (5 bases each). Trimming took 3 bases from V and 6 from J, leaving 11 bases between them. The germline CDR1 and CDR2 sequences are GTSNPN and SVGIG (reference sequence). This CDR3 region has 13 residues. This CDR3 is CAWRAKGPGELFF. The CDR3 DNA follows: TGTGCCTGGAGGGCGAAGGGACCCGGGGAGCTGTTTTTT.

This CDR3 is CSARGYSGTTYNEQFF. In DNA form, the CDR3 reads TGCAGTGCTAGGGGGTATAGCGGGACTACCTACAATGAGCAGTTCTTC. The V call is TRBV20-1, the J call TRBJ2-1; 8 positions agree with TRBD2. Germline assignment: CDR1 DFQATT and CDR2 SNEGSKA (reference sequence). This CDR3 contains 16 residues. Trimming removed 3 bases from V and 2 bases from J; junction bases left unmatched: 9.

The table lists this clonotype with a count of one. This rearrangement joins TRBV27 to TRBJ1-6, with D tentatively TRBD1 (5 bases). The CDR3 contains 15 residues. V shed 1 base and J shed 10 bases, with 14 bases lying between them. Germline CDR1 MNHEY, CDR2 SMNVEV (reference sequence). CDR3 sequence reads: CASSLFPRAGSPLHF. The CDR3 coding sequence is TGTGCCAGCAGTTTATTCCCCAGGGCCGGGTCACCCCTCCACTTT.

CDR3 in DNA: TGTGCCAGCAGCTTAGTAACCGGCAATGAGCAGTTCTTC. Amino acid sequence: CASSLVTGNEQFF. V gene TRBV7-6 combines with J gene TRBJ2-1; D unclear. From germline, CDR1 is SGHVS and CDR2 FNYEAQ. The CDR3 consists of 13 residues. Trimming removed 1 base from V and 6 bases from J, with 7 bases in between.

This chain uses TRBV28 with TRBJ2-1; D may be TRBD2 (6 bases). The V end lost 5 bases, the J end lost 6 bases, and 17 bases lay between the germline ends. The CDR3 is 15 amino acids. Germline lookup yields CDR1 MDHEN and CDR2 SYDVKM. CDR3 nucleotide sequence: TGTGCCAGCAGTGGGGGGAGAGGGGCCGGCAATGAGCAGTTCTTC. It is translated as CASSGGRGAGNEQFF.

CDR3 DNA: TGTGCCACCAGCACCGCAGGATACCAGACCGGGGAGCTGTTTTTT. The encoded protein is CATSTAGYQTGELFF. The rearrangement joins TRBV15 to TRBJ2-2, with D hard to call. The CDR3 extends over 15 amino acids. CDR1 and CDR2 (germline): LNHNV, YYDKDF (reference sequence). The ends were cut back, 4 bases at V and 5 bases at J, with 14 bases in the middle. Full variable domain (outside the CDR3, taken from reference TRBV15 and TRBJ2-2): DAMVIQNPRYQVTQFGKPVTLSCSQTLNHNVMYWYQQKSSQAPKLLFHYYDKDFNNEADTPDNFQSRRPNTSFCFLDIRSPGLGDTAMYLCATSTAGYQTGELFFGEGSRLTVL.

V is TRBV5-1 and J is TRBJ2-4; 12 bases line up with TRBD2. Germline lookup yields CDR1 SGHRS and CDR2 YFSETQ. The junction had 4 bases not matched to a gene; V was cut back by 4 bases and J by 8 bases. The CDR3 is made up of 14 amino acids. The CDR3 bases are TGCGCCAGCAGCGACCCTAGCGGGGGGGACATTCAGTACTTC. Translation: CASSDPSGGDIQYF.

The chain couples TRBV3-1 to TRBJ2-7, with 7 bases aligning to TRBD2. This CDR3 is 15 amino acids long. The V and J ends lost 1 base and 0 bases, in that order; junction bases with no gene match: 3. CDR1 and CDR2 from the germline V gene are LGHDT and YNNKEL (reference sequence). The CDR3 here is CASSQGLAASYEQYF. CDR3 sequence (DNA): TGTGCCAGCAGCCAAGGACTAGCCGCCTCCTACGAGCAGTACTTC.

V usage is TRBV4-3 and J usage is TRBJ2-7; D is perhaps TRBD1 (5 bases). The CDR3 length is 14 residues. Germline CDR1 is LGHNA and CDR2 is YSLEER. Trimming stripped 1 base from V and 2 bases from J, with 9 bases between. The DNA of the CDR3 is TGCGCCAGCAGCCAAGGGGAAGGGGCCTACGAGCAGTACTTC. Residues: CASSQGEGAYEQYF.

This clonotype has just one count. The V and J genes are TRBV4-1 and TRBJ2-3, with a weak D call TRBD2 (7 bases). Germline CDR1 MGHRA, CDR2 YSYEKL. The V and J ends lost 1 base and 2 bases respectively, with 16 bases between them. The CDR3 is 17 residues long. The CDR3 protein is CASSQGPGGADTDTQYF. Here the CDR3 DNA reads TGCGCCAGCAGCCAAGGGCCTGGGGGGGCAGACACAGATACGCAGTATTTT.